Listed below are T cell receptor beta chains from one sample, sequenced in a study of blood T cells in healthy people across ages. TCRdb re-called the 5' RACE reads with MiXCR, one entry per CDR3 protein. The sample lists about 1 million distinct CDR3 sequences, more than 40% occurring once. The source material was blood. The receptors here all came from a woman aged 55-69 years in good health. CDR3s include the opening cysteine and the closing phenylalanine or tryptophan. Each record gives: D gene, J gene, V gene, clone size, CDR3 protein, CDR3 DNA. D genes are given only for firm matches. Size tells how often a clone was seen (once, few, many) or the class of an expanded clone, and some rows leave it out.

D gene: -
J gene: TRBJ2-5
V gene: TRBV5-1
clone size: -
CDR3 protein: CASSRKQGGETQYF
CDR3 DNA: TGCGCCAGCAGCCGTAAACAGGGTGGGGAGACCCAGTACTTC

D gene: -
J gene: TRBJ2-1
V gene: TRBV30
clone size: many
CDR3 protein: CAWGQRLSYNEQFF
CDR3 DNA: TGTGCCTGGGGTCAGCGGCTCTCCTACAATGAGCAGTTCTTC

D gene: -
J gene: TRBJ2-7
V gene: TRBV28
clone size: -
CDR3 protein: CAISLGRVEVYEQYF
CDR3 DNA: TGTGCAATCAGTTTGGGCAGGGTGGAAGTTTACGAGCAGTACTTC

D gene: -
J gene: TRBJ1-2
V gene: TRBV29-1
clone size: many
CDR3 protein: CSVEAQPAYGYTF
CDR3 DNA: TGCAGCGTTGAGGCCCAACCGGCCTATGGCTACACCTTC

D gene: TRBD1
J gene: TRBJ2-3
V gene: TRBV11-3
clone size: -
CDR3 protein: CASSQRTGTDTQYF
CDR3 DNA: TGTGCCAGCAGCCAGAGGACAGGGACAGATACGCAGTATTTT

D gene: -
J gene: TRBJ2-7
V gene: TRBV4-1
clone size: -
CDR3 protein: CASSQLGSGQDVYEQYF
CDR3 DNA: TGCGCCAGCAGCCAGTTAGGGTCGGGCCAGGACGTATACGAGCAGTACTTC

D gene: TRBD2
J gene: TRBJ2-1
V gene: TRBV20-1
clone size: once
CDR3 protein: CSARPGEAGGYEQFF
CDR3 DNA: TGCAGTGCTAGGCCTGGAGAAGCGGGAGGATATGAGCAGTTCTTC

D gene: TRBD1
J gene: TRBJ1-2
V gene: TRBV7-3
clone size: few
CDR3 protein: CASSPLPGQGPGYTF
CDR3 DNA: TGTGCCAGCAGCCCCCTTCCGGGACAGGGGCCTGGCTACACCTTC

D gene: TRBD2
J gene: TRBJ2-3
V gene: TRBV20-1
clone size: -
CDR3 protein: CSARDPLAGGPSADTQYF
CDR3 DNA: TGCAGTGCTAGAGATCCGCTAGCGGGAGGGCCTTCTGCAGATACGCAGTATTTT

D gene: -
J gene: TRBJ1-2
V gene: TRBV29-1
clone size: -
CDR3 protein: CSDARGDNYGYTF
CDR3 DNA: TGCAGCGACGCCAGGGGTGACAACTATGGCTACACCTTC

D gene: -
J gene: TRBJ1-2
V gene: TRBV25-1
clone size: -
CDR3 protein: CASSARTGRDYGYTF
CDR3 DNA: TGTGCCAGCAGTGCCCGGACCGGCCGGGACTATGGCTACACCTTC

D gene: TRBD2
J gene: TRBJ2-7
V gene: TRBV6-5
clone size: -
CDR3 protein: CASSSGLAIEQYF
CDR3 DNA: TGTGCCAGCAGTTCCGGACTAGCGATTGAGCAGTACTTC

D gene: TRBD1
J gene: TRBJ2-5
V gene: TRBV7-2
clone size: -
CDR3 protein: CASSPGTGVRGTQYF
CDR3 DNA: TGTGCCAGCAGCCCCGGGACAGGGGTTCGTGGGACCCAGTACTTC

D gene: -
J gene: TRBJ2-1
V gene: TRBV7-9
clone size: -
CDR3 protein: CAGSLGTGRYEQFF
CDR3 DNA: TGTGCCGGCAGCTTGGGTACAGGCCGGTATGAGCAGTTCTTC

D gene: TRBD2
J gene: TRBJ2-2
V gene: TRBV4-2
clone size: few
CDR3 protein: CASSQERISGITGELFF
CDR3 DNA: TGTGCCAGCAGCCAAGAAAGAATCAGCGGGATCACCGGGGAGCTGTTTTTT

D gene: -
J gene: TRBJ2-7
V gene: TRBV21-1
clone size: few
CDR3 protein: CASSNTEQVYEQYF
CDR3 DNA: TGTGCCAGCAGCAATACAGAACAGGTCTACGAGCAGTACTTC

D gene: -
J gene: TRBJ2-7
V gene: TRBV20-1
clone size: few
CDR3 protein: CSAGGTSSSYEQYF
CDR3 DNA: TGCAGTGCTGGAGGGACTTCTAGCTCCTACGAGCAGTACTTC

D gene: TRBD2
J gene: TRBJ2-5
V gene: TRBV4-1
clone size: -
CDR3 protein: CASSRESGLAEQYF
CDR3 DNA: TGCGCCAGCAGCCGGGAGTCAGGACTAGCTGAGCAGTACTTC

D gene: TRBD2
J gene: TRBJ2-7
V gene: TRBV5-1
clone size: -
CDR3 protein: CASSRTSDTYEQYF
CDR3 DNA: TGCGCCAGCTCCCGGACTAGCGATACCTACGAGCAGTACTTC

D gene: -
J gene: TRBJ1-5
V gene: TRBV12-5
clone size: -
CDR3 protein: CASGLVHGASGQPQHF
CDR3 DNA: TGTGCTAGTGGTTTGGTACACGGAGCCTCAGGTCAGCCCCAGCATTTT

D gene: -
J gene: TRBJ1-2
V gene: TRBV27
clone size: -
CDR3 protein: CASRPRGVDYGYTF
CDR3 DNA: TGTGCCAGCAGACCTAGAGGGGTCGACTATGGCTACACCTTC

D gene: TRBD1
J gene: TRBJ2-7
V gene: TRBV20-1
clone size: many
CDR3 protein: CSARIGTGGAGEQYF
CDR3 DNA: TGCAGTGCTAGAATCGGGACAGGGGGCGCGGGCGAGCAGTACTTC

D gene: -
J gene: TRBJ1-2
V gene: TRBV5-1
clone size: -
CDR3 protein: CASTREAQTNYGYTF
CDR3 DNA: TGCGCCAGCACCCGGGAGGCACAAACAAACTATGGCTACACCTTC

D gene: -
J gene: TRBJ2-3
V gene: TRBV29-1
clone size: -
CDR3 protein: CSVLTATISTDTQYF
CDR3 DNA: TGCAGCGTGCTGACAGCTACTATTAGCACAGATACGCAGTATTTT

D gene: -
J gene: TRBJ2-4
V gene: TRBV13
clone size: -
CDR3 protein: CASSRRGSYVEQYF
CDR3 DNA: TGTGCCAGCAGCCGCAGGGGTTCCTACGTGGAGCAGTACTTC

D gene: TRBD2
J gene: TRBJ2-5
V gene: TRBV18
clone size: few
CDR3 protein: CASSRGTSGRPQETQYF
CDR3 DNA: TGTGCCAGCTCACGCGGGACTAGCGGGAGGCCGCAAGAGACCCAGTACTTC

D gene: -
J gene: TRBJ2-3
V gene: TRBV6-5
clone size: -
CDR3 protein: CASSYTEYTSTDTQYF
CDR3 DNA: TGTGCCAGCAGTTATACAGAATATACTAGCACAGATACGCAGTATTTT

D gene: -
J gene: TRBJ2-3
V gene: TRBV7-9
clone size: -
CDR3 protein: CASSLAITDTQYF
CDR3 DNA: TGTGCCAGCAGCTTAGCCATCACAGATACGCAGTATTTT

D gene: -
J gene: TRBJ2-1
V gene: TRBV5-1
clone size: -
CDR3 protein: CASSLEGYSYNEQFF
CDR3 DNA: TGCGCCAGCAGTCTTGAGGGGTACTCCTACAATGAGCAGTTCTTC

D gene: -
J gene: TRBJ1-5
V gene: TRBV6-2/TRBV6-3
clone size: -
CDR3 protein: CASSPGREPQHF
CDR3 DNA: TGTGCCAGCAGCCCAGGCCGTGAGCCCCAGCATTTT

D gene: TRBD2
J gene: TRBJ2-3
V gene: TRBV7-9
clone size: -
CDR3 protein: CASSLRLAERTDTQYF
CDR3 DNA: TGTGCCAGCAGCCTCAGACTAGCGGAGAGGACAGATACGCAGTATTTT

D gene: TRBD2
J gene: TRBJ2-7
V gene: TRBV4-2
clone size: -
CDR3 protein: CASSPESGSSYNEQYF
CDR3 DNA: TGTGCCAGCAGCCCAGAAAGCGGGAGTTCTTACAATGAGCAGTACTTC

D gene: -
J gene: TRBJ2-7
V gene: TRBV28
clone size: -
CDR3 protein: CAGSLRRGTTYEQYF
CDR3 DNA: TGTGCCGGCAGTTTACGACGTGGGACAACCTACGAGCAGTACTTC

D gene: -
J gene: TRBJ2-1
V gene: TRBV18
clone size: -
CDR3 protein: CASSPFDINEQFF
CDR3 DNA: TGTGCCAGCTCACCCTTCGACATCAATGAGCAGTTCTTC

D gene: TRBD2
J gene: TRBJ2-1
V gene: TRBV2
clone size: -
CDR3 protein: CASSETGQVAGGEQFF
CDR3 DNA: TGTGCCAGCAGTGAAACCGGACAGGTAGCGGGAGGTGAGCAGTTCTTC

D gene: TRBD2
J gene: TRBJ2-1
V gene: TRBV30
clone size: -
CDR3 protein: CAWKAGGYREQFF
CDR3 DNA: TGTGCCTGGAAGGCGGGAGGGTACCGTGAGCAGTTCTTC

D gene: -
J gene: TRBJ2-7
V gene: TRBV27
clone size: -
CDR3 protein: CASSISDSYPYEQYF
CDR3 DNA: TGTGCCAGCAGTATCTCAGACTCGTACCCCTACGAGCAGTACTTC

D gene: -
J gene: TRBJ1-4
V gene: TRBV7-3
clone size: few
CDR3 protein: CASSLGGARGEKLFF
CDR3 DNA: TGTGCCAGCAGCTTAGGGGGGGCGCGGGGTGAAAAACTGTTTTTT

D gene: -
J gene: TRBJ2-5
V gene: TRBV20-1
clone size: many
CDR3 protein: CSARSLGDWQETQYF
CDR3 DNA: TGCAGTGCTAGGAGCCTAGGAGATTGGCAAGAGACCCAGTACTTC

D gene: -
J gene: TRBJ1-1
V gene: TRBV25-1
clone size: once
CDR3 protein: CASSELWGSEAFF
CDR3 DNA: TGTGCCAGCAGTGAATTGTGGGGTAGTGAAGCTTTCTTT

D gene: -
J gene: TRBJ1-1
V gene: TRBV5-1
clone size: -
CDR3 protein: CASSLGRGLRKGNTEAFF
CDR3 DNA: TGCGCCAGCAGCCTAGGGAGGGGATTGAGAAAGGGGAACACTGAAGCTTTCTTT

D gene: TRBD2
J gene: TRBJ2-7
V gene: TRBV2
clone size: -
CDR3 protein: CASRGLAGEQYF
CDR3 DNA: TGTGCCAGCAGAGGACTAGCGGGAGAGCAGTACTTC

D gene: -
J gene: TRBJ2-7
V gene: TRBV29-1
clone size: -
CDR3 protein: CSVPQGRTSGEQYF
CDR3 DNA: TGCAGCGTGCCCCAAGGACGTACCTCCGGTGAGCAGTACTTC

D gene: TRBD1
J gene: TRBJ1-1
V gene: TRBV27
clone size: -
CDR3 protein: CASRKPNRGSGTEAFF
CDR3 DNA: TGTGCCAGCCGAAAACCGAACAGGGGGAGTGGAACTGAAGCTTTCTTT

D gene: TRBD1
J gene: TRBJ2-5
V gene: TRBV10-2
clone size: -
CDR3 protein: CASSDGQGPLQETQYF
CDR3 DNA: TGCGCCAGCAGTGACGGACAGGGCCCCCTCCAAGAGACCCAGTACTTC

D gene: TRBD1
J gene: TRBJ1-1
V gene: TRBV7-9
clone size: -
CDR3 protein: CASSLGAAVQGGAFF
CDR3 DNA: TGTGCCAGCAGCTTAGGGGCAGCCGTCCAGGGGGGGGCTTTCTTT

D gene: -
J gene: TRBJ2-7
V gene: TRBV4-1
clone size: -
CDR3 protein: CASSHKQGPEQYF
CDR3 DNA: TGCGCCAGCAGCCATAAACAGGGCCCGGAGCAGTACTTC

D gene: -
J gene: TRBJ2-7
V gene: TRBV20-1
clone size: many
CDR3 protein: CSARDPSGTYEQYF
CDR3 DNA: TGCAGTGCTAGAGACCCGAGCGGAACCTACGAGCAGTACTTC

D gene: TRBD1
J gene: TRBJ1-2
V gene: TRBV29-1
clone size: many
CDR3 protein: CSVEPTGKPYGYTF
CDR3 DNA: TGCAGCGTTGAACCGACAGGGAAACCCTATGGCTACACCTTC

D gene: TRBD2
J gene: TRBJ2-3
V gene: TRBV12-3/TRBV12-4
clone size: -
CDR3 protein: CASSLSGRAVDTQYF
CDR3 DNA: TGTGCCAGCAGTCTTAGCGGGAGGGCGGTAGATACGCAGTATTTT

D gene: -
J gene: TRBJ2-1
V gene: TRBV6-5
clone size: once
CDR3 protein: CAGSALGFGEQFF
CDR3 DNA: TGTGCCGGCAGCGCCCTAGGGTTCGGTGAGCAGTTCTTC

D gene: TRBD1
J gene: TRBJ2-3
V gene: TRBV15
clone size: many
CDR3 protein: CATSSRQGARDTQYF
CDR3 DNA: TGTGCCACCAGCTCTCGACAGGGGGCAAGGGATACGCAGTATTTT

D gene: -
J gene: TRBJ2-1
V gene: TRBV29-1
clone size: -
CDR3 protein: CSVDKAVDEQVF
CDR3 DNA: TGCAGCGTTGATAAGGCGGTTGATGAGCAGGTCTTC

D gene: -
J gene: TRBJ2-5
V gene: TRBV20-1
clone size: -
CDR3 protein: CSARGDSQETQYF
CDR3 DNA: TGCAGTGCTAGAGGTGACTCACAAGAGACCCAGTACTTC

D gene: -
J gene: TRBJ1-5
V gene: TRBV6-2/TRBV6-3
clone size: -
CDR3 protein: CASSLTRLRGSNQPQHF
CDR3 DNA: TGTGCCAGCAGCCTGACAAGGTTGAGAGGTAGCAATCAGCCCCAGCATTTT

D gene: TRBD2
J gene: TRBJ2-1
V gene: TRBV20-1
clone size: -
CDR3 protein: CSATQLAGVVHEQFF
CDR3 DNA: TGCAGTGCTACCCAACTAGCGGGAGTGGTCCATGAGCAGTTCTTC

D gene: TRBD1
J gene: TRBJ2-7
V gene: TRBV10-3
clone size: few
CDR3 protein: CAISESGNIRQGLTYEQYF
CDR3 DNA: TGTGCCATCAGTGAGTCGGGAAACATAAGACAGGGTTTGACCTACGAGCAGTACTTC

D gene: TRBD2
J gene: TRBJ2-5
V gene: TRBV10-3
clone size: -
CDR3 protein: CAIGLAENNEQYF
CDR3 DNA: TGTGCCATCGGGCTAGCGGAAAACAATGAGCAGTACTTC